This is a list of T cell receptor beta chains from one sample in a study of blood T cell repertoires in COVID-19. Profiled with immunoSEQ multiplex PCR; TCRdb holds only in-frame clones, not every one. The sample lists fewer than 250,000 clones, about four fifths occurring once. Specimen: peripheral blood. The source is a woman aged 55-70 years with COVID-19, enrolled during active disease. Each CDR3 is given with its conserved first and last residue. D genes are given only for firm matches. Size tells how often a clone was seen (once, few, many) or the class of an expanded clone, and some rows leave it out.

j_call | v_call | clone_size | d_call | cdr3_nt | cdr3_aa
TRBJ1-2 | TRBV28 | - | - | TGTGCCAGCAGTCAAGGGAGGGCCTATGGCTACACCTTC | CASSQGRAYGYTF
TRBJ2-3 | TRBV5-8 | few | TRBD2 | TGTGCCAGCAGTCCTCACCGGGTTAGCGGGAGCGGGAATACGCAGTATTTT | CASSPHRVSGSGNTQYF
TRBJ1-2 | TRBV6-5 | - | - | TGTGCCAGCCGAGGGGGAGCTAACTATGGCTACACCTTC | CASRGGANYGYTF
TRBJ2-7 | TRBV19 | - | - | TGTGCCAGTAGTGTCACTTCCCCGACATCCTCCTGGAGGGACTACGAGCAGTACTTC | CASSVTSPTSSWRDYEQYF
TRBJ2-2 | TRBV6-5 | many | - | TGTGCCAGCAGTTTGCTAGCGTATAGCGGGGAGCTGTTTTTT | CASSLLAYSGELFF
TRBJ1-3 | TRBV7-2 | - | - | TGTGCCAGCAGCTCCAGACTGATAACGGGGGACACCATATATTTT | CASSSRLITGDTIYF
TRBJ1-1 | TRBV28 | - | - | TGTGCCAGCAGTACCCAATCGAGGCGTCGGCACACTGAAGCTTTCTTT | CASSTQSRRRHTEAFF
TRBJ2-7 | TRBV9 | - | TRBD1 | TGTGCCAGCAGCGTAGGCCTGACAGGGGCCAATTACGAGCAGTACTTC | CASSVGLTGANYEQYF
TRBJ2-3 | TRBV9 | - | TRBD2 | TGTGCCAGCAGCGTAGTAGCTAGCGGGGGCACAGATACGCAGTATTTT | CASSVVASGGTDTQYF
TRBJ2-1 | TRBV9 | - | TRBD2 | TGTGCCAGCAGCGAGCGAGAGGTTAGCGGGGACCACAATGAGCAGTTCTTC | CASSEREVSGDHNEQFF
TRBJ1-3 | TRBV6-5 | - | - | TGTGCCAGCAAATCCAGGGCTGGAAACACCATATATTTT | CASKSRAGNTIYF
TRBJ1-2 | TRBV7-2 | - | TRBD1 | TGTGCCAGCAGCACATTCGGGACAGGCGATGGCTACACCTTC | CASSTFGTGDGYTF
TRBJ2-1 | TRBV5-4 | - | - | TGTGCCAGCAGCTTGGCCGCCGGGGTCCCCTACAATGAGCAGTTCTTC | CASSLAAGVPYNEQFF
TRBJ2-2 | TRBV9 | once | - | TGTGCCAGCAGCGTTTCCGGGGTTCCCGGGGAGCTGTTTTTT | CASSVSGVPGELFF
TRBJ1-1 | TRBV5-1 | - | - | TGCGCCAGCAGCTCCCGCGAGGGAGGGAACACTGAAGCTTTCTTT | CASSSREGGNTEAFF
TRBJ1-1 | TRBV9 | - | TRBD1 | TGTGCCAGCAGCGTAGAAGTAGACCCTCGTTCGGGGACAGGCGGAGCTTTCTTT | CASSVEVDPRSGTGGAFF
TRBJ1-2 | TRBV6-5 | - | TRBD1 | TGTGCCAGCAACCTGGGACAGGGCTATGGCTACACCTTC | CASNLGQGYGYTF
TRBJ1-3 | TRBV5-5 | - | TRBD1 | TGTGCCAGCAGCTCCGGACAGGGAGGATTTCGTGGAAACACCATATATTTT | CASSSGQGGFRGNTIYF
TRBJ1-1 | TRBV14 | - | - | TGTGCCAGCAGCCTAGTGAGTAGCGAAGCTTTCTTT | CASSLVSSEAFF
TRBJ2-2 | TRBV5-1 | - | TRBD2 | TGCGCCAGCAGCTCGGGACTAGCGGGAACCGGGGAGCTGTTTTTT | CASSSGLAGTGELFF
TRBJ2-7 | TRBV12-3/TRBV12-4 | - | TRBD1 | TGTGCCAGCAGTTTTTTCGGGGACAGGGAACAGTACTTC | CASSFFGDREQYF
TRBJ1-2 | TRBV18 | few | - | TGTGCCAGCTCACCAACAGCTAACTATGGCTACACCTTC | CASSPTANYGYTF
TRBJ2-3 | TRBV5-5 | - | TRBD2 | TGTGCCAGCAGCTTGGCGACTAGCGGGAGAAGCACAGATACGCAGTATTTT | CASSLATSGRSTDTQYF
TRBJ2-3 | TRBV5-5 | - | - | TGTGCCAGCAGCTTGGAACAGGGCCGATTTAGCACAGATACGCAGTATTTT | CASSLEQGRFSTDTQYF
TRBJ1-2 | TRBV7-5 | - | - | TGTGCCAGAAGCTTTCCCTCCCAGGCCAACTATGGCTACACCTTC | CARSFPSQANYGYTF
TRBJ1-1 | TRBV6-2/TRBV6-3 | - | TRBD1 | TGTGCCAGCAGTTCTAGGGGGCGTTTCGGAATGAACACTGAAGCTTTCTTT | CASSSRGRFGMNTEAFF
TRBJ1-1 | TRBV29-1 | once | TRBD1 | TGCAGCGTCGGGACAGACCCCGTCGGAGTCACTGAAGCTTTCTTT | CSVGTDPVGVTEAFF
TRBJ1-6 | TRBV7-3 | - | - | TGTGCCAGCAGCTTAAGGGGCCGCAGGGAAGAGCCCCTCCACTTT | CASSLRGRREEPLHF
TRBJ2-1 | TRBV5-1 | once | - | TGCGCCAGCAGCTTGGGACAGCTCTACAATGAGCAGTTCTTC | CASSLGQLYNEQFF
TRBJ2-5 | TRBV11-3 | - | - | TGTGCCAGCAACTCACAGGCGGTGACCCAAGAGACCCAGTACTTC | CASNSQAVTQETQYF
TRBJ2-1 | TRBV7-2 | few | TRBD2 | TGTGCCAGCAGCCGGGCCGGACTAGCGGACAATGAGCAGTTCTTC | CASSRAGLADNEQFF
TRBJ2-6 | TRBV19 | - | - | TGTGCCAGTAGTATAGGGTTTTGGCGGGAAAGGGGAGACGGGGCCAACGTCCTGACTTTC | CASSIGFWRERGDGANVLTF
TRBJ2-3 | TRBV3-1/TRBV3-2 | - | TRBD1 | TGTGCCAGCAGCCAAGTTGGGGGACAGGGGGCGCCAGATACGCAGTATTTT | CASSQVGGQGAPDTQYF
TRBJ1-3 | TRBV5-1 | few | - | TGCGCCAGCAGCTTGACAGGGGGAAACACCATATATTTT | CASSLTGGNTIYF
TRBJ1-1 | TRBV12-5 | - | - | TGTGCTAGTGGCCCCCCTGCGTCGGGGTACACTGAAGCTTTCTTT | CASGPPASGYTEAFF
TRBJ1-2 | TRBV2 | - | - | TGTGCCAGCAGTGACAGGGGAGTTAGGTATGGCTACACCTTC | CASSDRGVRYGYTF
TRBJ1-2 | TRBV19 | - | - | TGTGCCAGTAGTGCCCCCTACAGGGACGGCTACACCTTC | CASSAPYRDGYTF
TRBJ1-1 | TRBV12-3/TRBV12-4 | - | - | TGTGCCAGCAGTTCAGGACAGCCCGAAGCTTTCTTT | CASSSGQPEAFF
TRBJ1-2 | TRBV28 | - | - | TGTGCCAGCAGTCCCCCCCAGGATGGCTACACCTTC | CASSPPQDGYTF
TRBJ2-7 | TRBV4-1 | - | TRBD1 | TGCGCCAGCAGCCCACAGGGGGCCAACGAGCAGTACTTC | CASSPQGANEQYF
TRBJ2-1 | TRBV6-6 | - | - | TGTGCCAGCAGTTTCCGGGATGAGCAGTTCTTC | CASSFRDEQFF
TRBJ1-2 | TRBV29-1 | few | - | TGCAGCGTTGAATGGCGGTCGGGAAACGGCTACACCTTC | CSVEWRSGNGYTF
TRBJ2-7 | TRBV15 | few | TRBD2 | TGTGCCACCAGCAGAGATTCAGCGGGAGGCTACGAGCAGTACTTC | CATSRDSAGGYEQYF